This TCR beta chain comes out of a study of shared clonotypes between healthy human individuals. V dropped 5 bases and J dropped 5; count of bases not matched to a gene: 14. Germline-derived CDR1 and CDR2 are SEHNR and FQNEAQ (reference sequence). This CDR3 region has 18 residues. The method was immunoSEQ multiplex PCR; TCRdb's version includes in-frame clones alone and lacks a portion of them. The sample gives millions of clones, roughly 93% of which show up once; about 0.39% is in the top ten. The source material was naive CD4+ T cells from PBMCs. The subset was: CD45RA+ positively selected. The chain uses TRBV7-9 and TRBJ2-2; TRBD2 matches at 10 bases. The source of this sequence is a man aged 18-30 years in good health. Some clones in this sample may be carry-over from other donors' samples. In DNA form, the CDR3 reads TGTGCCAGCAGCCCCCCCCTACGGCTAGCGGGAGAGACCGGGGAGCTGTTTTTT. Translated, it gives CASSPPLRLAGETGELFF.